This TCR beta chain was recorded in a study of blood T cell repertoires in COVID-19. As processed by the authors: Amplification from reference gene primers served as the basis for estimated nucleated cell counts. The repertoire was sequenced with immunoSEQ multiplex PCR; TCRdb's copy has only in-frame clones and lacks some. V, J and clone size were drawn from that table, and D and trimming were deduced from the DNA. The sample includes about 70,000 clones, roughly 80% of them seen just once. V was trimmed by 1 base and J by 7 bases, leaving 5 bases between them. In germline, CDR1 is ENHRY, CDR2 SYGVKD. The CDR3 consists of 12 residues.

This TCR was recovered from a woman in her 70s with acute or convalescent COVID-19. Sequenced material: peripheral blood. The chain carries TRBV10-3 and TRBJ2-1; no reliable D call. The chain's CDR3 is CAISEWRNEQFF. CDR3 DNA sequence: TGTGCCATCAGTGAGTGGAGAAATGAGCAGTTCTTC.